One sample yielded the 16 T cell receptor beta chains listed below, sequenced in a study of OX40 agonist ivuxolimab in advanced cancers. Sequenced by immunoSEQ multiplex PCR; TCRdb stores in-frame clones only, minus some. Seen here are about 57,000 clones, around 86% observed once, and the top ten hold 0.3% to 0.4%. The sample was CD4+ or CD8+ T cells sorted from blood, taken in a trial of the OX40 agonist ivuxolimab. These TCRs come from an adult with an advanced solid tumor such as melanoma, head and neck, liver or kidney cancer.

The chain uses TRBV5-5 and TRBJ2-7, with 7 bases fitting TRBD1. V shed 5 bases, J shed 5 bases, and the junction held 4 bases outside the gene matches. The germline V gene encodes CDR1 SGHKS and CDR2 YYEKEE (reference sequence). This CDR3 is 12 amino acids long. As DNA, the CDR3 is TGTGCCAGCAGAAGGACAGGAGACGAGCAGTACTTC. Its protein is CASRRTGDEQYF.

The chain joins TRBV18 to TRBJ2-1; 10 positions match TRBD2. Looked up from germline, CDR1 is KGHSH and CDR2 is LQKENI. Germline trimming cut 3 bases from V and 7 bases from J; bases unmatched to any gene: 6. The CDR3 covers 15 residues. The CDR3 bases are TGTGCCAGCTCACCGCTAGCGGGGGCGGGGAATGAGCAGTTCTTC. Protein product: CASSPLAGAGNEQFF.

The chain joins TRBV6-1 to TRBJ1-5; possibly TRBD1 for D (5 bases). The CDR3 spans 15 residues. V was trimmed by 1 base and J by 5 bases, leaving 12 bases between them. Germline-derived CDR1 and CDR2 are MNHNS and SASEGT. For the CDR3, the DNA is TGTGCCAGCAGTGAAGTACCCTTGGGGGATCAGCCCCAGCATTTT. Amino acid sequence: CASSEVPLGDQPQHF.

As DNA, the CDR3 is TGTGCCAGCAGCGTAGAAAGGAGAGATACGCAGTATTTT. Translated, it gives CASSVERRDTQYF. The chain uses TRBV7-2 and TRBJ2-3; D gene unclear. This CDR3 is built from 13 residues. Trimming left V 5 bases short and J 5 bases short, with 11 bases between. The germline V gene has CDR1 SGHTA and CDR2 FQGNSA.

The chain recombines TRBV2 with TRBJ2-5, with TRBD1 identical over 7 bases. The CDR3 covers 15 residues. In germline, CDR1 is SNHLY, CDR2 FYNNEI. With 6 bases clipped from V and 5 bases from J, the junction kept 12 bases outside the gene matches. The CDR3 sequence: CASSRQGSLGETQYF. In nucleotides, the CDR3 is TGTGCCAGCAGCCGACAGGGTTCGTTAGGGGAGACCCAGTACTTC.

The gene calls are TRBV6-1 and TRBJ2-1; the D gene could be TRBD1 or TRBD2 (5 bases each). Germline V CDR1 and CDR2: MNHNS, SASEGT. The CDR3 sequence is 16 residues long. With 4 bases removed from V and 6 bases from J, the gap between germline ends came to 19 bases. The CDR3 DNA reads as TGTGCCAGCAGTGGGGAGACTCATGGGGGAATCAATGAGCAGTTCTTC. This encodes CASSGETHGGINEQFF.

This clone has only a few counts. This rearrangement joins TRBV15 to TRBJ2-7; D possibly corresponds to TRBD2 (5 bases). CDR1 LNHNV and CDR2 YYDKDF come from the germline V gene (reference sequence). CDR3 length: 14 amino acids. Trimming cost V 1 base and J 9 bases, with 16 bases left between them. The CDR3 reads CATSRGAAATMQYF. The CDR3 nucleotides read TGTGCCACCAGCAGAGGAGCGGCCGCTACGATGCAGTACTTC.

The V gene is TRBV5-1, the J gene TRBJ2-1, with D possibly matching TRBD2 (6 bases). V lost 9 bases and J lost 5, with 21 bases in between. Germline V gene lookup returns CDR1 SGHRS and CDR2 YFSETQ. The length of the CDR3 is 15 residues. CDR3 nucleotide sequence: TGCGCCACCTCCTCCTTACTTAGCGGAGACAATGAGCAGTTCTTC. This codes for CATSSLLSGDNEQFF. Full variable domain (missing parts from reference TRBV5-1 and TRBJ2-1): KAGVTQTPRYLIKTRGQQVTLSCSPISGHRSVSWYQQTPGQGLQFLFEYFSETQRNKGNFPGRFSGRQFSNSRSEMNVSTLELGDSALYLCATSSLLSGDNEQFFGPGTRLTVL.

J is TRBJ2-7 and V is TRBV4-1; weak D call: TRBD2 (7 bases). The CDR3 runs 17 residues. Germline assignment: CDR1 MGHRA and CDR2 YSYEKL. V dropped 5 bases and J dropped 3 bases, with 23 bases sitting between them. The CDR3, as DNA: TGCGCCAGCAGCGGAATCGGGGGGCTAGCGTTGTTCTACGAGCAGTACTTC. This encodes CASSGIGGLALFYEQYF.

The chain employs TRBV5-4 and TRBJ2-1; 10 nucleotides match TRBD2. V trimming: 2 bases; J trimming: 9 bases; junction bases outside the gene matches: 5. Per the germline V gene, CDR1 is SGHNT and CDR2 is YYREEE (reference sequence). The length of the CDR3 is 14 residues. CDR3 residues: CASSLAGGPSEQFF. CDR3 DNA: TGTGCCAGCAGCTTAGCGGGAGGGCCTAGTGAGCAGTTCTTC.

V gene TRBV10-1 combines with J gene TRBJ1-1; 8 bases align to TRBD1. The V and J ends lost 6 bases and 3 bases, in that order; junction bases with no gene match: 6. Germline V gene lookup returns CDR1 WNHNN and CDR2 SYGVQD (reference sequence). The CDR3 has 14 amino acids. CDR3 loop: CASSSGQEDTEAFF. The DNA for the CDR3 is TGCGCCAGCAGCTCGGGACAGGAGGACACTGAAGCTTTCTTT.

CDR3 in amino acids: CASSFDRAEAFF. As DNA, the CDR3 is TGTGCCAGCAGCTTCGACAGGGCCGAAGCTTTCTTT. V and J are TRBV5-5 and TRBJ1-1, with 7 nucleotides matching TRBD1. This CDR3 is 12 amino acids long. Germline assignment: CDR1 SGHKS and CDR2 YYEKEE (reference sequence). The ends lost 2 bases at V and 8 bases at J; junction bases unmatched: 3.

The chain has TRBV27 and TRBJ2-7; no definite D call. CDR3 length: 13 residues. V was shortened by 3 bases and J by 5 bases, with 11 bases between the two germline ends. Germline loops: CDR1 MNHEY, CDR2 SMNVEV (reference sequence). The CDR3 DNA reads as TGTGCCAGCAGTTTGCGGCGTCGGGACGAGCAGTACTTC. Protein sequence: CASSLRRRDEQYF.

The chain links TRBV5-1 to TRBJ2-7; the match to TRBD1 covers 8 bases. CDR3 length: 14 residues. Trimming at V came to 7 bases and at J to 6 bases, leaving 12 bases not matched to a gene. Looked up from germline, CDR1 is SGHRS and CDR2 is YFSETQ. This CDR3 reads CASCRGQAEGEQYF. DNA of the CDR3: TGCGCCAGCTGTCGGGGACAGGCCGAGGGCGAGCAGTACTTC. Full variable domain (rest looked up from reference TRBV5-1 and TRBJ2-7): KAGVTQTPRYLIKTRGQQVTLSCSPISGHRSVSWYQQTPGQGLQFLFEYFSETQRNKGNFPGRFSGRQFSNSRSEMNVSTLELGDSALYLCASCRGQAEGEQYFGPGTRLTVT.

The rearrangement joins TRBV30 to TRBJ2-1; perhaps TRBD2 as D (5 bases). This CDR3 has 11 amino acids. CDR1 is GTSNPN and CDR2 is SVGIG in the germline V gene (reference sequence). The V and J ends lost 5 bases and 8 bases respectively, with 10 bases between them. DNA of the CDR3: TGTGCCTGGGCTTATAGCGATGAGCAGTTCTTC. Translating it yields CAWAYSDEQFF.

This clone has only a few counts. This chain joins TRBV5-1 and TRBJ1-2; D is unclear. The germline CDR1 and CDR2 sequences are SGHRS and YFSETQ. V lost 5 bases and J lost 5, with 13 bases in between. The CDR3 has 13 amino acids. The CDR3 region has the DNA TGCGCCAGCAGGTGGGATTATCGATATGGCTACACCTTC. This translates into CASRWDYRYGYTF.